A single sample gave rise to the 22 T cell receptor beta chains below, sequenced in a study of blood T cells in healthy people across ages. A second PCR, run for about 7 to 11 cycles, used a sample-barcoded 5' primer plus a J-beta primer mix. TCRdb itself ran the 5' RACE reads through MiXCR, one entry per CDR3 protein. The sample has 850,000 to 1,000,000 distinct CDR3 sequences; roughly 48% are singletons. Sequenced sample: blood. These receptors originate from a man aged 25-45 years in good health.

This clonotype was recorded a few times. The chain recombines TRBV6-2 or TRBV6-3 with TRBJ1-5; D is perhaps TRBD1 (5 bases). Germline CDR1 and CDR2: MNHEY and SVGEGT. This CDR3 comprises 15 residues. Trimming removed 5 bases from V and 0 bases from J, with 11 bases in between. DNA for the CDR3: TGTGCCAGCAGTCGTAGGGGACCTAGCAATCAGCCCCAGCATTTT. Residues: CASSRRGPSNQPQHF.

For the CDR3, the DNA is TGTGCCAGCAGGGTCTTGATTGGCACCTACGAGCAGTACTTC. Amino acids: CASRVLIGTYEQYF. The chain uses TRBV25-1 and TRBJ2-7, with D uncertain. Trimming removed 6 bases from V and 2 bases from J, with 14 bases in between. The germline gives CDR1 MGHDK, CDR2 SYGVNS. CDR3 length: 14 residues.

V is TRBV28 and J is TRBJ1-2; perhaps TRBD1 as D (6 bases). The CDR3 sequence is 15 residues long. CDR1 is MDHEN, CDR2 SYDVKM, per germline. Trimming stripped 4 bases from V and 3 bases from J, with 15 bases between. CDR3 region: CASSSTGGRDYGYTF. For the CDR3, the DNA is TGTGCCAGCAGTTCGACGGGGGGGCGCGACTATGGCTACACCTTC.

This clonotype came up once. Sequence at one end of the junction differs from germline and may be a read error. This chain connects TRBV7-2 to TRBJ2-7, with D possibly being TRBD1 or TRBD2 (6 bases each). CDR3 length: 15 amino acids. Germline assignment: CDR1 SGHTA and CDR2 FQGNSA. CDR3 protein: CAGSGGGYGSYEQYF. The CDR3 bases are TGTGCCGGCAGCGGAGGGGGGTATGGGTCCTACGAGCAGTACTTC.

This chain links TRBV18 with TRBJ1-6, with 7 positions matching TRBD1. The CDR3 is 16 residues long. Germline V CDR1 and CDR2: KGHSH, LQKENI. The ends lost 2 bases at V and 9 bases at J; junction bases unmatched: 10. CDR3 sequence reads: CASSPKPRDRTSPLHF. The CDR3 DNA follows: TGTGCCAGCTCACCAAAGCCCCGGGACAGAACTTCACCCCTCCACTTT.

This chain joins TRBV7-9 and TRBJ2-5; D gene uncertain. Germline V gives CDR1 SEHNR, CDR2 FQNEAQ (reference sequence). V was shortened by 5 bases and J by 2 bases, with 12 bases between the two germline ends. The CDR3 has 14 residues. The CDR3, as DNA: TGTGCCAGCAGCCTATTAGTGTCACAAGAGACCCAGTACTTC. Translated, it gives CASSLLVSQETQYF.

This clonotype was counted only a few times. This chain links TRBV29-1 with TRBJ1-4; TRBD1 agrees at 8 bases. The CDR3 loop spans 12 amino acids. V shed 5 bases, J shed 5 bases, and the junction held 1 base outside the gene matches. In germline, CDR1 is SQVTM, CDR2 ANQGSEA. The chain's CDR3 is CSVRQGNEKLFF. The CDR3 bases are TGCAGCGTTCGACAGGGGAATGAAAAACTGTTTTTT.

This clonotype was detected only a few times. CDR3 sequence: CASSLPSGGINEQFF. The CDR3 nucleotides are TGTGCCAGCAGTCTCCCTAGCGGGGGCATCAATGAGCAGTTCTTC. This chain uses TRBV12-3 or TRBV12-4 with TRBJ2-1, with TRBD2 matching over 10 bases. The CDR3 runs 15 residues. Germline trimming cut 5 bases from V and 6 bases from J; bases unmatched to any gene: 7.

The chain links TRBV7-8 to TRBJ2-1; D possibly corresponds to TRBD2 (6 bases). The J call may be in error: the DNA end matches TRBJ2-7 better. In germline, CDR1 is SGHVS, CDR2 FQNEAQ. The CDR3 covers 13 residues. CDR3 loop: CASRRDLNYEQYF. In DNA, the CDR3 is TGTGCCAGCAGGAGGGACTTAAACTACGAGCAGTACTTC.

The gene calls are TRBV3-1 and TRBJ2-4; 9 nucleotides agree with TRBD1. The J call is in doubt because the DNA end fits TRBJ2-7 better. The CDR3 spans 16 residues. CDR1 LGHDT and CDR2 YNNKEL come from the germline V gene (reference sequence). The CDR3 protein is CASSLIPGTGQYEQYF. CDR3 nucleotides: TGTGCCAGCAGCCTTATCCCCGGGACAGGGCAATACGAGCAGTACTTC.

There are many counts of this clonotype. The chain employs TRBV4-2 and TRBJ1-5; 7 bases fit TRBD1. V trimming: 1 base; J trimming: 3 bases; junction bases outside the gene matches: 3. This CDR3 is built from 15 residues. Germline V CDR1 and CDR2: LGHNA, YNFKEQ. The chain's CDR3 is CASSQGQGFNQPQHF. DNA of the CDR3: TGTGCCAGCAGCCAAGGACAGGGATTCAATCAGCCCCAGCATTTT.

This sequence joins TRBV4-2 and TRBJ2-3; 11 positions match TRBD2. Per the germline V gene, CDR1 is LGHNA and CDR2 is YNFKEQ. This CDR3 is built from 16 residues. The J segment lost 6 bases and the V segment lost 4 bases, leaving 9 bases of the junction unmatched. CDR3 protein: CASSREIAGGPDTQYF. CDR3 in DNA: TGTGCCAGCAGCCGAGAAATAGCGGGGGGGCCTGATACGCAGTATTTT.

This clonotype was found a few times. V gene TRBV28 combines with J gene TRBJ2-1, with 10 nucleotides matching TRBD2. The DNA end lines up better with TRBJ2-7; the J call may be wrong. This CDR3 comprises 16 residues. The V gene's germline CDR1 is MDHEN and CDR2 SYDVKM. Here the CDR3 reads CASSLQTSGAYNEQYF. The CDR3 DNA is TGTGCCAGCAGTTTGCAAACTAGCGGGGCTTACAATGAGCAGTACTTC.

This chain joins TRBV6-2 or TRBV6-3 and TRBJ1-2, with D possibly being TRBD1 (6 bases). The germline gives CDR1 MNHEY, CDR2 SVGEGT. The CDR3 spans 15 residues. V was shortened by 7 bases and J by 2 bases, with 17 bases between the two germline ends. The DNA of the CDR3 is TGTGCCAGCAAACGGGCTCCAGGGGAGAACTATGGCTACACCTTC. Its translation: CASKRAPGENYGYTF.

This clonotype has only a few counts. The CDR3 DNA reads as TGTGCCAGCAGCCCCCTGAGGGCCTCCTACAATGAGCAGTTCTTC. Translation gives CASSPLRASYNEQFF. The chain carries TRBV9 and TRBJ2-1, with a tentative D call TRBD2 (5 bases). Germline values: CDR1 SGDLS, CDR2 YYNGEE. There are 15 residues in the CDR3. V shed 4 bases and J shed 0 bases, with 11 bases lying between them. Full variable domain (outside the CDR3, taken from reference TRBV9 and TRBJ2-1): DSGVTQTPKHLITATGQRVTLRCSPRSGDLSVYWYQQSLDQGLQFLIQYYNGEERAKGNILERFSAQQFPDLHSELNLSSLELGDSALYFCASSPLRASYNEQFFGPGTRLTVL.

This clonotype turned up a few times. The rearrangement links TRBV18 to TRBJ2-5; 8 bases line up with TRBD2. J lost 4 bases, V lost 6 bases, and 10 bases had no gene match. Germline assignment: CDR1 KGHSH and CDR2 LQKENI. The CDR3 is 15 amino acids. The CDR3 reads CASSPTSASGETQYF. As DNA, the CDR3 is TGTGCCAGCTCCCCGACTAGCGCTTCCGGAGAGACCCAGTACTTC.

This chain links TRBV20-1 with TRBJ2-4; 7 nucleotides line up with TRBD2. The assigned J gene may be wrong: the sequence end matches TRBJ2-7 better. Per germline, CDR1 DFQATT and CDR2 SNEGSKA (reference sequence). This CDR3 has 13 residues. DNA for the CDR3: TGCAGTGCTCCTTCACGCGGGGGCTACGAGCAGTACTTC. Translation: CSAPSRGGYEQYF.

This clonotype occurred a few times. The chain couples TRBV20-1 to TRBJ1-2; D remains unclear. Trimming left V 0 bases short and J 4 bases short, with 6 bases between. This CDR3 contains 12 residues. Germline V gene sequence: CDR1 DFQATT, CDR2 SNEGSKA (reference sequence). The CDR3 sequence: CSARETSYGYTF. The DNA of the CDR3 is TGCAGTGCTAGAGAAACAAGCTATGGCTACACCTTC.

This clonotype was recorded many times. As DNA, the CDR3 is TGTGCCAGCAGCTCTTTCGACAGCTATGGCTACACCTTC. It specifies CASSSFDSYGYTF. This sequence joins TRBV7-2 and TRBJ1-2; maybe TRBD1 (5 bases). The CDR3 runs to 13 residues. V shed 4 bases and J shed 4 bases, with 10 bases lying between them. From germline, CDR1 is SGHTA and CDR2 FQGNSA.

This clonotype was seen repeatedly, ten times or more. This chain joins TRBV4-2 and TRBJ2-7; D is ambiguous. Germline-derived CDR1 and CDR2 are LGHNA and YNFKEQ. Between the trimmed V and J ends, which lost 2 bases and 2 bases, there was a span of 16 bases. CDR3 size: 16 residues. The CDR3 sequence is CASSQRSSDITYEQYF. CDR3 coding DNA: TGTGCCAGCAGCCAAAGGTCGAGTGACATCACCTACGAGCAGTACTTC.

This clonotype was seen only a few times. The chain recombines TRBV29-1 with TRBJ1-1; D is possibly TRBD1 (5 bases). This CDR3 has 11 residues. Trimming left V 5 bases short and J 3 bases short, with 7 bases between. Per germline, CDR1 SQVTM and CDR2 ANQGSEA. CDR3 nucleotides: TGCAGCGTTCAGGGTTACACTGAAGCTTTCTTT. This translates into CSVQGYTEAFF.

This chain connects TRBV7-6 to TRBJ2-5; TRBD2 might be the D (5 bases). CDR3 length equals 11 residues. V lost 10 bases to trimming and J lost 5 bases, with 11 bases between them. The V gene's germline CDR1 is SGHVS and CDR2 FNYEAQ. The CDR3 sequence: CATLAGETQYF. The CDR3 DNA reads TGTGCCACTCTAGCTGGGGAGACCCAGTACTTC.